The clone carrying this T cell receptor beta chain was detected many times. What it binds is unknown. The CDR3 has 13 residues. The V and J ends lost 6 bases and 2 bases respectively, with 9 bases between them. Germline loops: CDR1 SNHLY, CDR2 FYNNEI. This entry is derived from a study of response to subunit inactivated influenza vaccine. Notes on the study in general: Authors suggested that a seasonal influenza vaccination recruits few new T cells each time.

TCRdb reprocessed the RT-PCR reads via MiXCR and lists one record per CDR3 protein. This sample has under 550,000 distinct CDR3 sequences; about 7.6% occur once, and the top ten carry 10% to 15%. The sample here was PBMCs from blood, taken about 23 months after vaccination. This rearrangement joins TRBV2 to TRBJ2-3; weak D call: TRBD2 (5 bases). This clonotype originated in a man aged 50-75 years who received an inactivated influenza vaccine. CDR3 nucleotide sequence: TGTGCCAGCAGAGCGCGGGCCACAGATACGCAGTATTTT. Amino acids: CASRARATDTQYF.